The T cell receptor beta chain under discussion was sequenced for a study of control samples from healthy donors and cancer patients. TCRdb keeps only in-frame clones here, not all; method: immunoSEQ multiplex PCR. The sample lists approximately 160,000 clones, 91% occurring once. Germline CDR1 reads ENHRY; CDR2 reads SYGVKD. The V end lost 3 bases, the J end lost 8 bases, and 7 bases lay between the germline ends. The CDR3 is 11 amino acids. The chain links TRBV10-3 to TRBJ1-1; D uncertain. The clonotype originates from a woman between 40 and 55 years old in good health. Material: blood. The CDR3 DNA reads TGTGCCATCAGTGAAAAAACGGAAGCTTTCTTT. Translated: CAISEKTEAFF.